These T cell receptor beta chains were read from a single sample in a study of blood T cells in healthy people across ages. TCRdb re-called the 5' RACE reads with MiXCR, one entry per CDR3 protein. The sample records 1.5 million to 2 million distinct CDR3 sequences, 28% being singletons. The sequencing input was blood. The receptors were sampled from a woman aged 25 to 39 in good health. Both conserved end residues are part of each CDR3. A D gene is named only where the DNA matches it firmly. Expanded clones get a size class; other rows say once, few or many, or leave the size out.

J gene	D gene	clone size	CDR3 length	V gene	CDR3 DNA	CDR3 protein
TRBJ2-1	NA	NA	19	TRBV21-1	TGTGCCAGCAGCACGGACAGGGGCCGCCCTTCACCCTCATACAATGAGCAGTTCTTC	CASSTDRGRPSPSYNEQFF
TRBJ2-4	TRBD2	NA	15	TRBV13	TGTGCCAGCAGCCTGGGACTAGCAGCATACAATGAGCAGTACTTC	CASSLGLAAYNEQYF
TRBJ2-7	TRBD1	NA	16	TRBV7-9	TGTGCCAGCAGCGAACGCGGGACAGGGCTAATCTACGAGCAGTACTTC	CASSERGTGLIYEQYF
TRBJ1-1	NA	once	14	TRBV29-1	TGCAGCGTTGAATCCCCAGGGATGAACACTGAAGCTTTCTTT	CSVESPGMNTEAFF
TRBJ2-2	TRBD2	few	16	TRBV5-5	TGTGCCAGCAGCGACACTAGCGGGAGGGCTTATGGGGAGCTGTTTTTT	CASSDTSGRAYGELFF
TRBJ1-1	TRBD1	NA	13	TRBV6-5	TGTGCCAGCAGAACAGGGGCAAGCACTGAAGCTTTCTTT	CASRTGASTEAFF
TRBJ2-1	TRBD1	NA	16	TRBV11-2	TGTGCCAGTAGCCCCAGGACAGGCCGTTCCTACAATGGGCAGTTCTTC	CASSPRTGRSYNGQFF
TRBJ2-5	TRBD2	few	15	TRBV7-2	TGTGCCAGCAGCTTAGTGACTAGCGGAAAAGAGACCCAGTACTTC	CASSLVTSGKETQYF
TRBJ1-6	NA	NA	16	TRBV14	TGTGCCAGCAGCCAAGCAGGGCGGAGTTATAATTCACCCCTCCACTTT	CASSQAGRSYNSPLHF
TRBJ2-3	TRBD2	NA	14	TRBV12-3/TRBV12-4	TGTGCCAGCACCCTACCGGGGGGGACAGATACGCAGTATTTT	CASTLPGGTDTQYF
TRBJ2-2	NA	many	14	TRBV12-3/TRBV12-4	TGTGCCAGCAGTTCCCCGGGGACCGCCGGGGAGCTGTTTTTT	CASSSPGTAGELFF
TRBJ1-2	TRBD1	NA	14	TRBV7-9	TGTGCCAGCAGCGGACTTACAGGGGCGCCCGGCTACACCTTC	CASSGLTGAPGYTF
TRBJ2-5	NA	few	14	TRBV14	TGTGCCAGCAGCCAAGGGGTTATCCAAGAGACCCAGTACTTC	CASSQGVIQETQYF
TRBJ1-2	NA	NA	13	TRBV6-5	TGTGCCAGCAGTCCCCGGGGGAAGGATGGCTACACCTTC	CASSPRGKDGYTF
TRBJ1-2	TRBD1	NA	15	TRBV18	TGTGCCAGCTCATCCGGGACAGTCTCTTACTATGGCTACACCTTC	CASSSGTVSYYGYTF
TRBJ2-6	NA	NA	14	TRBV20-1	TGCAGCGCGTTCTCAGACTCTGGGGCCAACGTCCAGACTTTC	CSAFSDSGANVQTF
TRBJ2-5	TRBD2	NA	14	TRBV9	TGTGCCAGCAGCGTAGGGGGGGGTTGGGAGACCCAGTACTTC	CASSVGGGWETQYF
TRBJ2-7	NA	NA	13	TRBV18	TGTGCCAGCTCACGCGCTAGCGATCACGAGCAGTACTTC	CASSRASDHEQYF
TRBJ2-3	TRBD1	few	15	TRBV20-1	TGCAGTGCTATAGCACCGGGACAGGGTTTGGATACGCAGTATTTT	CSAIAPGQGLDTQYF
TRBJ2-3	NA	few	14	TRBV6-6	TGTGCCAGCTGGCCTGGGCCTAGCACAGATACGCAGTATTTT	CASWPGPSTDTQYF
TRBJ2-1	TRBD1	NA	15	TRBV20-1	TGCAGTGCTAGTACCCGGCGACAGGGTTACAATGAGCAGTTCTTC	CSASTRRQGYNEQFF
TRBJ2-3	TRBD1	few	14	TRBV12-3/TRBV12-4	TGTGCCAGCAGTTGGGACAGGGAGTCAGATACGCAGTATTTT	CASSWDRESDTQYF
TRBJ2-7	NA	NA	12	TRBV5-5	TGTGCCAGCTCCTGGGCAGGGGTCGAGCAGTACTTC	CASSWAGVEQYF
TRBJ2-3	NA	NA	12	TRBV20-1	TGCAGTGCTAGAGATCAGGGGGGTACGCAGTATTTT	CSARDQGGTQYF
TRBJ2-7	TRBD2	many	15	TRBV30	TGTGCCTGGAGTTCTTCTAGCGGGGGGGCCGTCAAGCAGTACTTC	CAWSSSSGGAVKQYF
TRBJ2-7	TRBD2	NA	16	TRBV29-1	TGCAGCGTGCCTGCCCCAGGGACTAGCGGAACCTACGAGCAGTACTTC	CSVPAPGTSGTYEQYF
TRBJ2-5	TRBD1	NA	13	TRBV18	TGTGCCAGCTCACCGGGACAGGTTGAGACCCAGTACTTC	CASSPGQVETQYF
TRBJ1-1	NA	few	14	TRBV3-1	TGTGCCAGCCGAGCCGGGGGGCTGAACACTGAAGCTTTCTTT	CASRAGGLNTEAFF
TRBJ2-5	NA	NA	15	TRBV7-2	TGTGCCAGCAGCTTGTGTACAGGACCCCAAGAGACCCAGTACTTC	CASSLCTGPQETQYF
TRBJ1-2	TRBD1	few	13	TRBV20-1	TGCAGTGCGAGAGTGGGGTCAGGGGGTGGCTACACCTTC	CSARVGSGGGYTF
TRBJ2-5	NA	NA	14	TRBV6-1	TGTGCCAGCATGATATCTAGGGGCCTGGAGACCCAGTACTTC	CASMISRGLETQYF
TRBJ2-5	NA	many	15	TRBV7-9	TGTGCCAGCAGCCGTCAGTCGGTGGTGAGAGAGACCCAGTACTTC	CASSRQSVVRETQYF
TRBJ2-3	NA	few	17	TRBV18	TGTGCCAGCTCCCTGCTGGAGGGGAGACGATACACAGACACGCAGTATTTT	CASSLLEGRRYTDTQYF